This record looks at one TCR beta chain sequence and its context. Its specificity is not known. The germline V gene encodes CDR1 SGHDT and CDR2 YYEEEE. V was cut by 3 bases and J by 7 bases, with 16 bases left in between. CDR3 size: 14 residues. This record comes from a study of T cell responses to AZD1222 COVID-19 vaccine. The overall study: Investigators merged groups given second doses at roughly 4 or roughly 12 weeks.

Method: immunoSEQ multiplex PCR; TCRdb's copy keeps in-frame clones and lacks some. Of 75,000 to 100,000 clones in the sample, approximately 84% were seen once. Broader study findings: Spike was spanned by vaccine-associated CD4 TCRs, which were dominant at 160-218 and 743-854.

The clonotype originates from an adult in good health. Sequencing used peripheral blood, obtained on day 0 of AZD1222 vaccination. The V gene is TRBV5-6, the J gene TRBJ1-2, with a tentative D call TRBD1 (5 bases). In DNA, the CDR3 is TGTGCCAGCAGCTCTTTTACCTCTGGGGCTGGCTACACCTTC. Protein product: CASSSFTSGAGYTF.